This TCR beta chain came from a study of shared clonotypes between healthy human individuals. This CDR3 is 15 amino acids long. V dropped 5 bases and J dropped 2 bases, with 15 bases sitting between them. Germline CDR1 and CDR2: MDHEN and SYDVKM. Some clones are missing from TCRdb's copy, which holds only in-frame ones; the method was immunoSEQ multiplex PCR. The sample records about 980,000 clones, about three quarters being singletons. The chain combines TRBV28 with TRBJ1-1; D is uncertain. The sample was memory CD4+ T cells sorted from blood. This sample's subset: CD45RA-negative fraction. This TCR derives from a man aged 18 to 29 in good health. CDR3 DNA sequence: TGTGCCAGCAGTGCCCCCGGCGGACGAAACACTGAAGCTTTCTTT. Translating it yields CASSAPGGRNTEAFF.